A selection of T cell receptor beta chains follows, all from one sample in a study of blood T cells in healthy people across ages. TCRdb redid the calling of the 5' RACE reads with MiXCR, one entry per CDR3 protein. The sample has about 290,000 distinct CDR3 sequences, less than 30% seen once. The source material was blood. The receptors come from an older woman in good health. The CDR3 runs from the conserved cysteine through the conserved F or W. A D gene is named only where the DNA matches it firmly. Clone size is stated in some rows and not others, as once, few, many or a class when expanded.

j_gene: TRBJ2-3; v_gene: TRBV9; abundance: .; d_gene: TRBD2; CDR3aa: CASSVQAGGGTDTQYF; CDR3nt: TGTGCCAGCAGCGTCCAAGCGGGAGGGGGCACAGATACGCAGTATTTT
j_gene: TRBJ2-2; v_gene: TRBV7-2; abundance: many; d_gene: .; CDR3aa: CASSITSGFTGELFF; CDR3nt: TGTGCCAGCAGCATAACCAGCGGTTTCACCGGGGAGCTGTTTTTT
j_gene: TRBJ2-2; v_gene: TRBV19; abundance: .; d_gene: .; CDR3aa: CASSSARANTGELFF; CDR3nt: TGTGCCAGTAGTTCCGCCCGGGCGAACACCGGGGAGCTGTTTTTT
j_gene: TRBJ2-1; v_gene: TRBV20-1; abundance: few; d_gene: TRBD2; CDR3aa: CSARTLSGRNEQFF; CDR3nt: TGCAGTGCTAGAACCCTTAGCGGGAGAAATGAGCAGTTCTTC
j_gene: TRBJ1-1; v_gene: TRBV5-1; abundance: .; d_gene: TRBD1; CDR3aa: CASSLEVAGGAFF; CDR3nt: TGCGCCAGCAGCTTGGAGGTGGCAGGGGGAGCTTTCTTT
j_gene: TRBJ2-3; v_gene: TRBV3-1; abundance: many; d_gene: TRBD1; CDR3aa: CASSRDGQATDTQYF; CDR3nt: TGTGCCAGCAGCCGAGATGGACAGGCCACAGATACGCAGTATTTT
j_gene: TRBJ1-1; v_gene: TRBV20-1; abundance: .; d_gene: .; CDR3aa: CSAPEFTEAFF; CDR3nt: TGCAGTGCCCCCGAATTCACTGAAGCTTTCTTT
j_gene: TRBJ2-1; v_gene: TRBV5-1; abundance: .; d_gene: TRBD2; CDR3aa: CASSYDSGITYNEQFF; CDR3nt: TGCGCCAGCAGCTATGATAGCGGGATAACCTACAATGAGCAGTTCTTC
j_gene: TRBJ1-1; v_gene: TRBV6-6; abundance: .; d_gene: TRBD1; CDR3aa: CASNNYRGVNTEAFF; CDR3nt: TGTGCCAGCAATAACTACAGGGGGGTGAACACTGAAGCTTTCTTT
j_gene: TRBJ2-4; v_gene: TRBV7-3; abundance: many; d_gene: .; CDR3aa: CASSLGSGNIQYF; CDR3nt: TGTGCCAGCAGCTTAGGTAGCGGAAACATTCAGTACTTC
j_gene: TRBJ1-4; v_gene: TRBV6-1; abundance: few; d_gene: .; CDR3aa: CASTPDEKLFF; CDR3nt: TGTGCCAGCACCCCCGATGAAAAACTGTTTTTT
j_gene: TRBJ2-1; v_gene: TRBV6-1; abundance: few; d_gene: .; CDR3aa: CASRPRLGNEQFF; CDR3nt: TGTGCCAGCAGACCGAGACTCGGGAATGAGCAGTTCTTC
j_gene: TRBJ1-2; v_gene: TRBV6-2/TRBV6-3; abundance: .; d_gene: TRBD1; CDR3aa: CASRPPGQGGYTF; CDR3nt: TGTGCCAGCAGACCCCCGGGACAGGGTGGCTACACCTTC
j_gene: TRBJ2-3; v_gene: TRBV25-1; abundance: few; d_gene: .; CDR3aa: CASSENGADATDTQYF; CDR3nt: TGTGCCAGCAGTGAGAATGGTGCGGACGCCACAGATACGCAGTATTTT
j_gene: TRBJ1-5; v_gene: TRBV7-8; abundance: .; d_gene: .; CDR3aa: CASSLAEQFDQPQHF; CDR3nt: TGTGCCAGCAGCTTAGCGGAACAGTTTGACCAGCCCCAGCATTTT
j_gene: TRBJ1-5; v_gene: TRBV5-1; abundance: few; d_gene: .; CDR3aa: CASSFSAGGPNTQHF; CDR3nt: TGCGCCAGCAGCTTTTCCGCGGGAGGGCCGAATACGCAGCATTTT
j_gene: TRBJ2-7; v_gene: TRBV5-1; abundance: .; d_gene: .; CDR3aa: CASSLPSYEQYF; CDR3nt: TGCGCCAGCAGCCTCCCCTCCTACGAGCAGTACTTC
j_gene: TRBJ2-6; v_gene: TRBV28; abundance: .; d_gene: .; CDR3aa: CATAGGSGANVLTF; CDR3nt: TGTGCCACTGCTGGGGGCTCTGGGGCCAACGTCCTGACTTTC
j_gene: TRBJ2-2; v_gene: TRBV7-2; abundance: .; d_gene: TRBD2; CDR3aa: CASSSTSGGVSGELFF; CDR3nt: TGTGCCAGCAGCTCCACTAGCGGGGGGGTTTCCGGGGAGCTGTTTTTT
j_gene: TRBJ1-1; v_gene: TRBV19; abundance: few; d_gene: .; CDR3aa: CASSIDRPAGRAFF; CDR3nt: TGTGCCAGTAGTATAGATCGGCCGGCAGGGAGAGCTTTCTTT
j_gene: TRBJ2-5; v_gene: TRBV5-1; abundance: .; d_gene: .; CDR3aa: CASSLLSGETQYF; CDR3nt: TGCGCCAGCAGCTTGCTCTCGGGGGAGACCCAGTACTTC
j_gene: TRBJ2-7; v_gene: TRBV28; abundance: .; d_gene: TRBD2; CDR3aa: CAISRLAGSYEQYF; CDR3nt: TGTGCCATCTCCCGGCTAGCGGGGTCCTACGAGCAGTACTTC
j_gene: TRBJ2-5; v_gene: TRBV6-5; abundance: few; d_gene: TRBD1; CDR3aa: CASSFRTGEETQYF; CDR3nt: TGTGCCAGCAGTTTTAGGACAGGGGAGGAGACCCAGTACTTC
j_gene: TRBJ2-1; v_gene: TRBV20-1; abundance: .; d_gene: TRBD2; CDR3aa: CSAREAGLASDEQFF; CDR3nt: TGCAGTGCTAGAGAGGCTGGACTAGCGAGCGATGAGCAGTTCTTC
j_gene: TRBJ1-1; v_gene: TRBV6-1; abundance: few; d_gene: .; CDR3aa: CASSAQGSSTEAFF; CDR3nt: TGTGCCAGCAGTGCACAGGGTAGTAGCACTGAAGCTTTCTTT
j_gene: TRBJ1-6; v_gene: TRBV12-3/TRBV12-4; abundance: .; d_gene: .; CDR3aa: CASSLQGSSSYNSPLHF; CDR3nt: TGTGCCAGCAGTTTACAGGGCTCGAGCTCCTATAATTCCCCCCTCCACTTT
j_gene: TRBJ2-7; v_gene: TRBV6-2/TRBV6-3; abundance: .; d_gene: TRBD2; CDR3aa: CASRSSGRAYEQYF; CDR3nt: TGTGCCAGCAGAAGTAGCGGGAGGGCCTACGAGCAGTACTTC
j_gene: TRBJ1-4; v_gene: TRBV18; abundance: .; d_gene: TRBD1; CDR3aa: CASSPYGRTGGEKLFF; CDR3nt: TGTGCCAGCTCACCCTATGGTCGCACAGGGGGTGAAAAACTGTTTTTT
j_gene: TRBJ1-1; v_gene: TRBV11-2; abundance: .; d_gene: .; CDR3aa: CASSGRSRGAFF; CDR3nt: TGTGCCAGCAGCGGGAGGAGCAGGGGAGCTTTCTTT
j_gene: TRBJ2-5; v_gene: TRBV7-2; abundance: .; d_gene: .; CDR3aa: CASSFREAGPETQYF; CDR3nt: TGTGCCAGCAGCTTCCGTGAGGCGGGGCCAGAGACCCAGTACTTC